This T cell receptor beta chain was captured by sequencing in a study of cytomegalovirus exposure and HLA in healthy donors. Study-level findings and limits: Later genetic work tied a missense DCLRE1C variant to beta-chain V and J trimming. As was reported, the HLA-A and HLA-B alleles of most subjects were accurately predicted from TCR beta sequences.

60 Vbeta and 13 Jbeta primers were used in PCR. TCRdb's table, derived via immunoSEQ multiplex PCR, lists solely in-frame clones and lacks some. This table holds 40,000 to 50,000 clones. Whereas donors were nominally healthy upon sampling, unrecorded immune exposures were probable. Notes on this clone: Its antigen is as yet unknown.

CDR3 size: 13 residues. Germline V gene data show CDR1 as LNHNV and CDR2 as YYDKDF (reference sequence). Losses at the gene ends were 1 base for V and 8 bases for J; bases not matched to a gene: 2. This TCR derives from a woman between 40 and 50 years old in good health and CMV-seronegative. The chain couples TRBV15 to TRBJ2-1; 7 positions agree with TRBD1. Sequences were obtained from PBMCs. The CDR3, as DNA: TGTGCCACCAGCAGAGGACAGGGTGATGAGCAGTTCTTC. This codes for CATSRGQGDEQFF.